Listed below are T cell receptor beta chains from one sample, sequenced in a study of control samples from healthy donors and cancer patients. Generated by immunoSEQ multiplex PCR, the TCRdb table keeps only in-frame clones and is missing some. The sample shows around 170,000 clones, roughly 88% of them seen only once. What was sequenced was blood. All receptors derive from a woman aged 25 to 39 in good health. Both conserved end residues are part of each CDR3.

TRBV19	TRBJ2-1	CASSTDRVDNEQFF
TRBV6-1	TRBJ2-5	CASSEGGSSRSETQYF
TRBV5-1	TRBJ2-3	CASSLELTGDTQYF
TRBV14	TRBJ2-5	CASSRTRGDEETQYF
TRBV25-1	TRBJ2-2	CASNPTNTGELFF
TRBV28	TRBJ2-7	CASLQGAGLGAYTGSYEQYF
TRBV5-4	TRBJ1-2	CASRGLYGYTF
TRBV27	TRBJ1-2	CASSFRWDSYGYTF
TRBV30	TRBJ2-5	CAWKGQGLQETQYF
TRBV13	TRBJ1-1	CASSPRSTEAFF
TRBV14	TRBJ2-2	CASSRPQSTGELFF
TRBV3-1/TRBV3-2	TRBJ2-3	CASSRRDSTDTQYF
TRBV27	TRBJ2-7	CASSLLGLAGVEQYF